A selection of T cell receptor beta chains follows, all from one sample in a study of CD8+ T cells in alopecia areata. Profiling relied on immunoSEQ multiplex PCR, and the TCRdb table lists in-frame clones only, not all of them. The table lists fewer than 100,000 clones, about three quarters of them singletons. The input for sequencing was CD8+ T cells sorted from blood, taken at approximately week 44, from a patient treated with tofacitinib. These receptors all come from a human donor with alopecia areata. CDR3s include the opening cysteine and the closing phenylalanine or tryptophan. D genes are given only for firm matches. Expanded clones get a size class; other rows say once, few or many, or leave the size out.

clone size,J gene,D gene,V gene,CDR3 DNA,CDR3 protein
NA,TRBJ2-1,TRBD2,TRBV6-5,TGTGCCAGCAGTTACGGGACTAGCGGCTACAATGAGCAGTTCTTC,CASSYGTSGYNEQFF
NA,TRBJ2-3,NA,TRBV4-3,TGCGCCAGCAGCCAAGGGGTGGCTACTAGCACAGATACGCAGTATTTT,CASSQGVATSTDTQYF
NA,TRBJ2-1,TRBD2,TRBV29-1,TGCAGCGTTGGTACTAGCGGGACATACAATGAGCAGTTCTTC,CSVGTSGTYNEQFF
NA,TRBJ2-3,TRBD2,TRBV7-2,TGTGCCAGCAGCTTAAGGCCCAGCGGGGGTACAGATACGCAGTATTTT,CASSLRPSGGTDTQYF
NA,TRBJ1-5,NA,TRBV15,TGTGCCACCAGCAGGGTTTCAGGGGCGCAGCCCCAGCATTTT,CATSRVSGAQPQHF
NA,TRBJ2-1,TRBD2,TRBV19,TGTGCCAGTAGTAGCTCTAGCGGGATGAATGAGCAGTTCTTC,CASSSSSGMNEQFF
NA,TRBJ2-1,TRBD2,TRBV4-3,TGCGCCAGCAGCCAAGACTTAGCGGGGGGGCCGAGTGAGCAGTTCTTC,CASSQDLAGGPSEQFF
NA,TRBJ2-2,NA,TRBV2,TGTGCCAGCATCAGGACAACCGGGGAGCTGTTTTTT,CASIRTTGELFF
few,TRBJ2-5,TRBD2,TRBV25-1,TGTGCCAGCAGTGAATACCCTAGCGGGGGACAGGAGACCCAGTACTTC,CASSEYPSGGQETQYF
NA,TRBJ2-3,NA,TRBV7-6,TGTGCCAGCAGCTTAGTCCCTACAGATACGCAGTATTTT,CASSLVPTDTQYF
NA,TRBJ1-1,NA,TRBV5-1,TGCGCCAGCCGGGGGGGTCAGAACACTGAAGCTTTCTTT,CASRGGQNTEAFF
NA,TRBJ2-7,NA,TRBV11-2,TGTGCCAGCAGCCCCACAGGGACCCACGAGCAGTACTTC,CASSPTGTHEQYF
NA,TRBJ1-5,NA,TRBV5-6,TGTGCCAGCAGCTTCGGAAATCAGCCCCAGCATTTT,CASSFGNQPQHF
NA,TRBJ2-5,NA,TRBV6-5,TGTGCCAGCAGTGCAACAGGGTGGAAAGAGACCCAGTACTTC,CASSATGWKETQYF
NA,TRBJ2-7,TRBD1,TRBV13,TGTGCCAGCAGCTTAGCCGGCGGACAGGGAAGTTCTTACGAGCAGTACTTC,CASSLAGGQGSSYEQYF
NA,TRBJ2-1,NA,TRBV7-6,TGTGCCAGCAGCCTATCTCATTTCATAGATGAGCAGTTCTTC,CASSLSHFIDEQFF
few,TRBJ2-5,TRBD1,TRBV9,TGTGCCAGCAGCGTATCGCTGGGACAGGGGGCGTCGGAGACCCAGTACTTC,CASSVSLGQGASETQYF
NA,TRBJ2-3,NA,TRBV7-2,TGTGCCAGCAGCTTAATCGGTGCCCGCGGCGATACGCAGTATTTT,CASSLIGARGDTQYF
NA,TRBJ1-1,TRBD1,TRBV27,TGTGCCAGCAGTGCCCCCGCACAGGGGGCTCGGACTGAAGCTTTCTTT,CASSAPAQGARTEAFF
NA,TRBJ1-1,NA,TRBV29-1,TGCAGCGTTGAAAGGGCAGAAGTTGAAGCTTTCTTT,CSVERAEVEAFF
few,TRBJ2-7,NA,TRBV25-1,TGTGCCAGCAGTGAATATGGGGAGAACGAGCAGTACTTC,CASSEYGENEQYF
NA,TRBJ2-5,NA,TRBV7-7,TGTGCCAGCAGTCCCCACAGGGGAGGTGAAGAGACCCAGTACTTC,CASSPHRGGEETQYF
NA,TRBJ1-2,TRBD1,TRBV6-1,TGTGCCAGCAGTGAACCAAACAGGGGTGTCGGCTACACCTTC,CASSEPNRGVGYTF
few,TRBJ2-5,TRBD1,TRBV29-1,TGCAGCGTTGAGGGACAGGGGGCAGGAGAGACCCAGTACTTC,CSVEGQGAGETQYF